Shown below are 17 T cell receptor beta chains from a single sample sequenced in a study of T cells in narcolepsy. Sequencing used immunoSEQ multiplex PCR; TCRdb keeps in-frame clones, though not all of them. The data contain some 30,000 clones, about 87% of them seen just once; the ten biggest clones take up around 0.92%. Sequenced input: memory (CD45RA-) CD4+ T cells from blood. These receptor sequences come from a human donor in good health.

The gene calls are TRBV27 and TRBJ1-1, with 7 bases fitting TRBD1. The germline gives CDR1 MNHEY, CDR2 SMNVEV (reference sequence). Trimming took 3 bases from V and 0 from J; bases not matched to a gene: 1. CDR3 length: 14 amino acids. CDR3 region: CASSFDRVNTEAFF. The CDR3, as DNA: TGTGCCAGCAGTTTTGACAGGGTGAACACTGAAGCTTTCTTT.

The genes are TRBV28 and TRBJ2-3; TRBD1 agrees at 7 bases. V was pared by 5 bases and J by 2 bases, with 4 bases of the junction left unmatched. Germline CDR1 reads MDHEN; CDR2 reads SYDVKM. The length of the CDR3 is 14 residues. The CDR3 protein is CASSPQGITDTQYF. The DNA of the CDR3 is TGTGCCAGCAGTCCACAGGGGATCACAGATACGCAGTATTTT.

This chain joins TRBV6-5 and TRBJ1-6, with D unresolved. The CDR3 is 16 amino acids. Per the germline V gene, CDR1 is MNHEY and CDR2 is SVGAGI. V dropped 0 bases and J dropped 7 bases, with 13 bases sitting between them. The CDR3 sequence is CASSYSGRDGNSPLHF. Written as DNA, the CDR3 is TGTGCCAGCAGTTACTCCGGGAGGGATGGAAATTCACCCCTCCACTTT.

The chain couples TRBV4-1 to TRBJ1-6; 11 bases are a match to TRBD1. Germline V gene lookup returns CDR1 MGHRA and CDR2 YSYEKL. Unmatched junction bases numbered 9, after V lost 1 base and J lost 10 bases. CDR3 length: 17 residues. The CDR3 loop reads CASSQGDRGSTFSPLHF. The DNA of the CDR3 is TGCGCCAGCAGCCAAGGGGACAGGGGGTCGACTTTCTCACCCCTCCACTTT.

The chain uses TRBV5-1 and TRBJ2-7; D call uncertain. With 5 bases removed from V and 7 bases from J, the gap between germline ends came to 13 bases. The CDR3 is 12 residues long. Germline V gene lookup returns CDR1 SGHRS and CDR2 YFSETQ. Here the CDR3 reads CASRAQKEEQYF. The CDR3 nucleotides are TGCGCCAGCAGAGCTCAGAAGGAAGAGCAGTACTTC.

The chain recombines TRBV10-3 with TRBJ1-1; D unclear. The CDR3 loop spans 14 amino acids. Germline CDR1 is ENHRY and CDR2 is SYGVKD. Trimming shortened V by 6 bases and J by 2 bases, and 13 bases separated the two germline ends. The CDR3 loop reads CAIRPHSTNTEAFF. The CDR3, as DNA: TGTGCCATCAGACCCCACAGTACCAACACTGAAGCTTTCTTT.

This rearrangement joins TRBV9 to TRBJ1-1, with D tentatively TRBD1 (6 bases). V was pared by 4 bases and J by 3 bases, with 22 bases between. Germline loops: CDR1 SGDLS, CDR2 YYNGEE. CDR3 length: 17 amino acids. CDR3: CASSPTLGGLIDTEAFF. CDR3 DNA: TGTGCCAGCAGCCCCACTCTCGGGGGGCTGATCGACACTGAAGCTTTCTTT. Combining the CDR3 with reference TRBV9 and TRBJ1-1 gives the whole variable domain DSGVTQTPKHLITATGQRVTLRCSPRSGDLSVYWYQQSLDQGLQFLIQYYNGEERAKGNILERFSAQQFPDLHSELNLSSLELGDSALYFCASSPTLGGLIDTEAFFGQGTRLTVV.

The rearrangement uses TRBV5-1 and TRBJ1-3; no clear D. The CDR3 is 12 amino acids. Germline V gene sequence: CDR1 SGHRS, CDR2 YFSETQ. Trimming stripped 4 bases from V and 8 bases from J, with 10 bases between. CDR3 sequence (DNA): TGCGCCAGCAGCAGTGGCAGAGACACCATATATTTT. This codes for CASSSGRDTIYF.

The rearrangement uses TRBV9 and TRBJ2-1; 7 bases fit TRBD2. From germline, CDR1 is SGDLS and CDR2 YYNGEE. V lost 6 bases, J lost 2 bases, and 2 bases stayed unmatched. The CDR3 totals 13 residues. The CDR3 protein is CASTRETYNEQFF. CDR3 DNA sequence: TGTGCCAGCACGCGGGAGACCTACAATGAGCAGTTCTTC. Full variable domain (missing parts from reference TRBV9 and TRBJ2-1): DSGVTQTPKHLITATGQRVTLRCSPRSGDLSVYWYQQSLDQGLQFLIQYYNGEERAKGNILERFSAQQFPDLHSELNLSSLELGDSALYFCASTRETYNEQFFGPGTRLTVL.

The chain joins TRBV14 to TRBJ2-7; no firm D call. The CDR3 spans 13 residues. Looked up from germline, CDR1 is SGHDN and CDR2 is FVKESK. V lost 3 bases, J lost 3 bases, and 9 bases lay in between. CDR3 nucleotides: TGTGCCAGCAGCCAGGCCAGAGGCTACGAGCAGTACTTC. Protein product: CASSQARGYEQYF.

The rearrangement joins TRBV4-2 to TRBJ1-4; D is undetermined. The germline V and J ends were trimmed by 3 bases and 8 bases, with 10 bases remaining between them. Germline V gene data show CDR1 as LGHNA and CDR2 as YNFKEQ. This CDR3 is built from 13 residues. The DNA of the CDR3 is TGTGCCAGCAGCCAGGATAGAGGGGAAAAACTGTTTTTT. This codes for CASSQDRGEKLFF.

The chain employs TRBV7-6 and TRBJ2-2; TRBD1 might be the D (5 bases). Germline V gives CDR1 SGHVS, CDR2 FNYEAQ. This CDR3 spans 13 amino acids. Deletions cut 7 bases from V and 2 bases from J, with 8 bases between. CDR3 sequence: CASKRGNTGELFF. CDR3 in DNA: TGTGCCAGCAAAAGGGGAAACACCGGGGAGCTGTTTTTT.

This CDR3 reads CASSLELGQGTQPQHF. The CDR3 bases are TGTGCCAGCAGCTTGGAACTGGGACAGGGAACGCAGCCCCAGCATTTT. The V call is TRBV5-8, the J call TRBJ1-5; 9 bases map to TRBD1. The CDR3 length is 16 residues. Germline assignment: CDR1 SGHTS and CDR2 YDEGEE. J lost 7 bases, V lost 0 bases, and 8 bases had no gene match.

The chain uses TRBV5-6 and TRBJ1-2; TRBD1 matches at 10 bases. Germline V gives CDR1 SGHDT, CDR2 YYEEEE. V was clipped by 4 bases and J by 6 bases; unmatched bases: 3. This CDR3 has 13 amino acids. The CDR3 DNA reads TGTGCCAGCAGCATCGACAGGGGGCATGGCTACACCTTC. It is translated as CASSIDRGHGYTF.

This sequence joins TRBV21-1 and TRBJ2-7; the listed D gene, TRBD1, was not tested against the DNA. TRBV21-1 is listed as a pseudogene. The CDR3 sequence is 15 residues long. The CDR3 sequence: CASIIPRVTRNEQYF. CDR3 sequence (DNA): TGTGCCAGCATCATACCCAGGGTTACGCGTAACGAGCAGTACTTC.

V usage is TRBV21-1 and J usage is TRBJ1-1; the table calls TRBD1, which could not be checked here. TRBV21-1 is termed a pseudogene. CDR3 length: 13 residues. CDR3 in amino acids: CASSRDRGTEAFF. The CDR3, as DNA: TGTGCCAGCAGCCGAGACAGGGGCACTGAAGCTTTCTTT.

This clone was picked up one time. The sample carries other DNA sequences with the same CDR3. This chain uses TRBV29-1 with TRBJ1-2, with a weak D call TRBD1 (5 bases). Germline assignment: CDR1 SQVTM and CDR2 ANQGSEA. Trimming shortened V by 6 bases and J by 7 bases, and 21 bases separated the two germline ends. The CDR3 has 14 residues. The DNA of the CDR3 is TGCAGCGTCGACGCCGGGGCGCGGGGGGGTGGCTACACCTTC. Encoded protein: CSVDAGARGGGYTF.